This entry lists 28 T cell receptor beta chains sequenced from one sample in a study of T cells in Graves' hyperthyroidism and ophthalmopathy. Amplification of TCR beta CDR3 regions was performed using RNA transcripts as template. TCR CDR3 regions were first amplified by RT-PCR with HTBI primers. TCRdb analysed the multiplex PCR reads with MiXCR anew, one entry per CDR3 protein. Of some 460,000 distinct CDR3 sequences in the sample, 15% to 18% were seen once. The sample consisted of blood. The receptors were gathered from a woman aged 18-35 years with Graves' hyperthyroidism.

This clonotype appeared many times. The chain couples TRBV27 to TRBJ2-7, with D perhaps matching TRBD2 (5 bases). Per germline, CDR1 MNHEY and CDR2 SMNVEV (reference sequence). The CDR3 spans 13 residues. The ends were cut back, 5 bases at V and 6 bases at J, with 14 bases in the middle. CDR3 loop: CASSPNLRGEQYF. CDR3 bases: TGTGCCAGCAGTCCAAACCTCCGGGGCGAGCAGTACTTC.

This clonotype was recorded at least ten times. This sequence joins TRBV12-3 or TRBV12-4 and TRBJ1-2; possibly TRBD1 for D (5 bases). The V end lost 6 bases, the J end lost 3 bases, and 14 bases lay between the germline ends. The CDR3 is 14 amino acids. Written as DNA, the CDR3 is TGTGCCAGCAGCGCGGCAGGGAAGGACTATGGCTACACCTTC. This translates into CASSAAGKDYGYTF.

The rearrangement uses TRBV4-1 and TRBJ1-5; maybe TRBD1 (5 bases). This CDR3 has 16 amino acids. The germline V gene has CDR1 MGHRA and CDR2 YSYEKL. V lost 4 bases and J lost 0, with 13 bases in between. The CDR3 nucleotides read TGCGCCAGCAGCCCATTGCACAGGAGTAGCAATCAGCCCCAGCATTTT. Residues: CASSPLHRSSNQPQHF.

The chain couples TRBV7-9 to TRBJ2-2; possibly TRBD2 for D (5 bases). Trimming stripped 5 bases from V and 5 bases from J, with 12 bases between. CDR3 length: 14 amino acids. The V gene's germline CDR1 is SEHNR and CDR2 FQNEAQ (reference sequence). Here the CDR3 DNA reads TGTGCCAGCAGCCGCCCCGGGGAAACCGGGGAGCTGTTTTTT. This encodes CASSRPGETGELFF.

The J gene is TRBJ2-1, the V gene TRBV9, with TRBD2 identical over 15 bases. Germline loops: CDR1 SGDLS, CDR2 YYNGEE. The CDR3 length is 21 residues. With 4 bases clipped from V and 0 bases from J, the junction kept 14 bases outside the gene matches. Here the CDR3 DNA reads TGTGCCAGCAGCCCCAACCTGGGACTAGCGGGGGGTGTGAGCTCCTACAATGAGCAGTTCTTC. Amino acids: CASSPNLGLAGGVSSYNEQFF.

The V call is TRBV6-1, the J call TRBJ2-5; D is possibly TRBD1 or TRBD2 (7 bases each). CDR3 length: 16 amino acids. Germline V gene lookup returns CDR1 MNHNS and CDR2 SASEGT. Trimming stripped 0 bases from V and 3 bases from J, with 14 bases between. CDR3 coding DNA: TGTGCCAGCAGTGAAGCAGAGGGGGCGGGAGAAGAGACCCAGTACTTC. Protein: CASSEAEGAGEETQYF.

Ten or more counts support this clonotype. This chain uses TRBV6-1 with TRBJ2-7; TRBD1 agrees at 10 bases. Trimming took 4 bases from V and 4 from J; bases not matched to a gene: 7. This CDR3 is built from 15 residues. Germline loops: CDR1 MNHNS, CDR2 SASEGT. Here the CDR3 DNA reads TGTGCCAGCAGTGTTGACCGGGACAGGGGTTACGAGCAGTACTTC. The encoded protein is CASSVDRDRGYEQYF.

This clonotype was seen ten or more times. The V gene is TRBV12-3 or TRBV12-4, the J gene TRBJ1-5, with 7 bases identical to TRBD1. V lost 6 bases to trimming and J lost 7 bases; unmatched junction nucleotides: 9. This CDR3 is built from 14 residues. The CDR3 spells CASSHDREGQPQHF. CDR3 in DNA: TGTGCCAGCAGCCATGACAGGGAAGGACAGCCCCAGCATTTT.

In its sample, this clonotype was seen once. This chain uses TRBV11-2 with TRBJ2-3, with D unclear. CDR1 and CDR2 (germline): SGHAT, FQNNGV. The CDR3 runs to 15 residues. Trimming took 8 bases from V and 2 from J, leaving 17 bases between them. CDR3 amino acids: CASLPGPSTTDTQYF. Written as DNA, the CDR3 is TGTGCCAGCCTCCCTGGACCCTCCACCACAGATACGCAGTATTTT.

Many counts were recorded for this clonotype. The chain is built from TRBV28 and TRBJ1-5; D possibly corresponds to TRBD1 (6 bases). CDR1 MDHEN and CDR2 SYDVKM come from the germline V gene. V gave up 8 bases and J gave up 5 bases, with 13 bases separating them. This CDR3 comprises 13 residues. The CDR3 nucleotides are TGTGCCAGCTTCGGGGGGGCATATCAGCCCCAGCATTTT. It encodes CASFGGAYQPQHF.

There are many counts of this clonotype. J is TRBJ2-5 and V is TRBV12-3 or TRBV12-4, with a tentative D call TRBD2 (6 bases). Trimming stripped 4 bases from V and 3 bases from J, with 6 bases between. The CDR3 has 12 amino acids. Written as DNA, the CDR3 is TGTGCCAGCAGTTGGGGGGAAGAGACCCAGTACTTC. It translates to CASSWGEETQYF.

This clonotype appeared many times. V and J are TRBV4-1 and TRBJ1-2; tentative D call: TRBD1 (5 bases). Trimming removed 0 bases from V and 8 bases from J, with 13 bases in between. CDR3 length: 14 amino acids. The V gene's germline CDR1 is MGHRA and CDR2 YSYEKL. CDR3 nucleotide sequence: TGCGCCAGCAGCCAAGACTCCGGGACGCGGGGCTACACCTTC. This sequence encodes CASSQDSGTRGYTF.

This clonotype appeared many times. The J gene is TRBJ2-1, the V gene TRBV6-1; D perhaps matches TRBD2 (7 bases). Trimming left V 4 bases short and J 8 bases short, with 18 bases between. This CDR3 is 15 amino acids long. In germline, CDR1 is MNHNS, CDR2 SASEGT. The CDR3, as DNA: TGTGCCAGCAGTGGAGGGGGGGGTCCTACGGATGAGCAGTTCTTC. This encodes CASSGGGGPTDEQFF.

This clonotype was counted between two and nine times. V and J are TRBV20-1 and TRBJ2-7; D may correspond to TRBD1 or TRBD2 (6 bases each). Germline V lookup: CDR1 DFQATT, CDR2 SNEGSKA (reference sequence). The CDR3 consists of 14 residues. V was shortened by 6 bases and J by 3 bases, with 18 bases between the two germline ends. The CDR3 coding sequence is TGCAGTGCCCCCTGGGGGGCTGGATTCTACGAGCAGTACTTC. Its translation is CSAPWGAGFYEQYF.

This clonotype was seen repeatedly, ten times or more. The gene calls are TRBV19 and TRBJ1-4, with D maybe TRBD1 (6 bases). CDR1 is LNHDA, CDR2 SQIVND, per germline (reference sequence). This CDR3 is built from 16 residues. V lost 3 bases to trimming and J lost 8 bases, with 19 bases between them. CDR3 amino acids: CASSIGSRGSGEKLFF. The CDR3 region has the DNA TGTGCCAGTAGTATTGGATCCAGGGGATCGGGAGAAAAACTGTTTTTT.

This clonotype was observed many times. V usage is TRBV12-3 or TRBV12-4 and J usage is TRBJ1-6; D is uncertain. CDR3 size: 17 residues. The V gene lost 2 bases and the J gene lost 8 bases, with 19 bases spanning the gap. The chain's CDR3 is CASSLWRRRSEDSPLHF. CDR3 in DNA: TGTGCCAGCAGTTTATGGCGAAGGCGATCTGAAGATTCACCCCTCCACTTT.

The rearrangement joins TRBV20-1 to TRBJ1-1, with 9 bases that match TRBD1. CDR3 length: 15 residues. Trimming at V came to 1 base and at J to 4 bases, leaving 7 bases not matched to a gene. Per germline, CDR1 DFQATT and CDR2 SNEGSKA (reference sequence). The chain's CDR3 is CSARAGTGPTTEAFF. The CDR3 DNA sequence: TGCAGTGCTAGAGCCGGGACAGGGCCCACCACTGAAGCTTTCTTT.

This clonotype was seen repeatedly, ten times or more. This chain connects TRBV5-1 to TRBJ1-2, with 7 bases matching TRBD1. Germline assignment: CDR1 SGHRS and CDR2 YFSETQ. V was pared by 3 bases and J by 0 bases, with 2 bases of the junction left unmatched. The CDR3 loop spans 14 amino acids. The CDR3 region is CASSWDSPNYGYTF. The CDR3 nucleotides are TGCGCCAGCAGCTGGGACAGCCCTAACTATGGCTACACCTTC. Together with reference TRBV5-1 and TRBJ1-2, the CDR3 gives the full variable domain: KAGVTQTPRYLIKTRGQQVTLSCSPISGHRSVSWYQQTPGQGLQFLFEYFSETQRNKGNFPGRFSGRQFSNSRSEMNVSTLELGDSALYLCASSWDSPNYGYTFGSGTRLTVV.

This clonotype was observed a single time. This rearrangement joins TRBV7-2 to TRBJ1-4; D ambiguous. The CDR3 sequence is 12 residues long. Germline V gene sequence: CDR1 SGHTA, CDR2 FQGNSA. V lost 8 bases to trimming and J lost 3 bases, with 7 bases between them. The CDR3 coding sequence is TGTGCCAGCGGAGAGCCTAATGAAAAACTGTTTTTT. Protein: CASGEPNEKLFF. The whole variable domain, filled in from reference TRBV7-2 and TRBJ1-4, reads GAGVSQSPSNKVTEKGKDVELRCDPISGHTALYWYRQSLGQGLEFLIYFQGNSAPDKSGLPSDRFSAERTGGSVSTLTIQRTQQEDSAVYLCASGEPNEKLFFGSGTQLSVL.

This clonotype was counted at least ten times. This sequence joins TRBV5-1 and TRBJ2-7; the match to TRBD2 covers 11 bases. Germline-derived CDR1 and CDR2 are SGHRS and YFSETQ. V was pared by 0 bases and J by 5 bases, with 13 bases of the junction left unmatched. The CDR3 loop spans 18 amino acids. In DNA, the CDR3 is TGCGCCAGCAGCTTGGGGCTAGCGGGAGGATCGATTCCCCACGAGCAGTACTTC. Translation gives CASSLGLAGGSIPHEQYF.

The rearrangement links TRBV5-1 to TRBJ2-3; D gene unclear. Per the germline V gene, CDR1 is SGHRS and CDR2 is YFSETQ. V shed 0 bases and J shed 1 base, with 15 bases lying between them. The CDR3 spans 17 residues. CDR3 sequence: CASSLVAETLRTDTQYF. CDR3 DNA sequence: TGCGCCAGCAGCTTGGTGGCGGAAACCTTACGCACAGATACGCAGTATTTT.

This clonotype was found a few times. The chain has TRBV19 and TRBJ1-3; a possible D gene is TRBD1 (5 bases). Germline loops: CDR1 LNHDA, CDR2 SQIVND (reference sequence). With 6 bases removed from V and 9 bases from J, the gap between germline ends came to 18 bases. This CDR3 contains 14 residues. The DNA for the CDR3 is TGTGCCAGTAGGGTGGACGGGGCCTGGGGCACCATATATTTT. Its protein product is CASRVDGAWGTIYF.

This clonotype showed up many times. This rearrangement joins TRBV3-1 to TRBJ2-2, with D unresolved. Trimming cost V 0 bases and J 4 bases, with 3 bases left between them. Per germline, CDR1 LGHDT and CDR2 YNNKEL (reference sequence). The CDR3 extends over 13 amino acids. DNA for the CDR3: TGTGCCAGCAGCCAAGAAGTCACCGGGGAGCTGTTTTTT. Translation gives CASSQEVTGELFF.

This clonotype was counted ten times or more. The chain has TRBV6-1 and TRBJ2-7; 10 bases fit TRBD1. CDR1 is MNHNS and CDR2 is SASEGT in the germline V gene. Trimming removed 6 bases from V and 3 bases from J; junction bases left unmatched: 11. CDR3 length: 16 amino acids. The CDR3 here is CASRNTGTGDGYEQYF. In DNA, the CDR3 is TGTGCCAGCAGAAATACCGGGACAGGGGATGGCTACGAGCAGTACTTC.

This clonotype was recorded many times. The chain joins TRBV3-1 to TRBJ2-3, with 9 positions matching TRBD1. This CDR3 spans 15 amino acids. V trimming: 1 base; J trimming: 4 bases; junction bases outside the gene matches: 3. CDR1 is LGHDT and CDR2 is YNNKEL in the germline V gene (reference sequence). The chain's CDR3 is CASSQGRTGADTQYF. The CDR3 nucleotides read TGTGCCAGCAGCCAAGGCAGGACAGGGGCAGATACGCAGTATTTT.

The chain has TRBV2 and TRBJ2-3, with D possibly TRBD2 on 5 matching bases. V lost 3 bases to trimming and J lost 3 bases, with 10 bases between them. The V gene's germline CDR1 is SNHLY and CDR2 FYNNEI. CDR3 length equals 14 residues. The CDR3 loop is CASSDDGETDTQYF. DNA of the CDR3: TGTGCCAGCAGTGACGACGGGGAGACAGATACGCAGTATTTT.

The rearrangement uses TRBV2 and TRBJ2-7; weak D call: TRBD1 (5 bases). The CDR3 loop spans 16 amino acids. CDR1 SNHLY and CDR2 FYNNEI come from the germline V gene. V gave up 6 bases and J gave up 0 bases, with 18 bases separating them. The CDR3 sequence is CASSQVIGANSYEQYF. In DNA, the CDR3 is TGTGCCAGCAGCCAAGTTATAGGGGCCAACTCCTACGAGCAGTACTTC.

This clonotype was counted ten times or more. The chain has TRBV18 and TRBJ2-4; 8 bases align to TRBD1. Germline V gene data show CDR1 as KGHSH and CDR2 as LQKENI. The V and J ends lost 6 bases and 1 base, in that order; junction bases with no gene match: 8. This CDR3 has 16 residues. CDR3 DNA: TGTGCCAGCTCGCCCCAGGGGGCGTCGGCCAAAAACATTCAGTACTTC. This gives the protein CASSPQGASAKNIQYF.